The next 14 T cell receptor beta chains were all read from a single sample in a study of shared clonotypes between healthy human individuals. Sequencing used immunoSEQ multiplex PCR; TCRdb keeps in-frame clones, though not all of them. The sample lists some 2 million clones, roughly 94% seen once, with 0.13% in the top ten. The sequenced material came from naive CD4+ T cells sorted from blood. Subset noted: CD45RA+ positively selected. These receptors all come from a man aged 18 to 30 in good health.

The chain is built from TRBV28 and TRBJ1-5, with no clear D. The CDR3 consists of 15 residues. Deletions cut 7 bases from V and 4 bases from J, with 17 bases between. Germline CDR1 and CDR2: MDHEN and SYDVKM. CDR3: CASTAYGRLNQPQHF. In DNA form, the CDR3 reads TGTGCCAGCACCGCCTACGGACGGCTGAATCAGCCCCAGCATTTT.

The chain employs TRBV7-2 and TRBJ2-1; 9 bases fit TRBD2. J was trimmed by 8 bases and V by 8 bases; bases with no gene match: 10. Germline V gives CDR1 SGHTA, CDR2 FQGNSA. The CDR3 totals 14 residues. CDR3 nucleotides: TGTGCCAGCCAGAGGACTAGCGTCAGACATGAGCAGTTCTTC. The encoded protein is CASQRTSVRHEQFF.

J is TRBJ2-2 and V is TRBV7-9; D not resolved. The CDR3 is made up of 15 amino acids. Looked up from germline, CDR1 is SEHNR and CDR2 is FQNEAQ (reference sequence). V was trimmed by 5 bases and J by 0 bases, leaving 10 bases between them. This CDR3 is CASSIVTANTGELFF. CDR3 DNA sequence: TGTGCCAGCAGCATAGTCACGGCGAACACCGGGGAGCTGTTTTTT.

The J gene is TRBJ1-6, the V gene TRBV9, with D tentatively TRBD1 (5 bases). The CDR3 runs 18 residues. Germline assignment: CDR1 SGDLS and CDR2 YYNGEE. Trimming stripped 4 bases from V and 4 bases from J, with 21 bases between. CDR3: CASSPYGVQVGYNSPLHF. In DNA form, the CDR3 reads TGTGCCAGCAGCCCATATGGGGTACAGGTAGGTTATAATTCACCCCTCCACTTT.

This chain links TRBV6-1 with TRBJ2-5, with a tentative D call TRBD2 (5 bases). Germline values: CDR1 MNHNS, CDR2 SASEGT. V dropped 6 bases and J dropped 13 bases, with 12 bases sitting between them. The CDR3 loop spans 10 amino acids. The CDR3 DNA reads TGTGCCAGCAGGAAGGACTGCCGGTACTTC. It yields the protein CASRKDCRYF.

The V and J genes are TRBV18 and TRBJ2-7, with D possibly called TRBD1 or TRBD2 (5 bases each). V lost 4 bases to trimming and J lost 5 bases, with 24 bases between them. Germline CDR1 is KGHSH and CDR2 is LQKENI. The CDR3 spans 17 residues. CDR3: CASSHLPPGPRLHEQYF. In DNA, the CDR3 is TGTGCCAGCTCACACTTACCTCCGGGACCCAGATTGCACGAGCAGTACTTC.

The table lists this clone with a count of one. The chain carries TRBV27 and TRBJ1-5, with 12 bases aligning to TRBD1. V was pared by 5 bases and J by 7 bases, with 6 bases of the junction left unmatched. The CDR3 loop spans 15 amino acids. In germline, CDR1 is MNHEY, CDR2 SMNVEV (reference sequence). The CDR3 coding sequence is TGTGCCAGCAGTCCGGGGACAGGGGGCGAGCAGCCCCAGCATTTT. This sequence encodes CASSPGTGGEQPQHF.

This clone appeared a single time. This chain joins TRBV4-1 and TRBJ2-3; D is undetermined. V was clipped by 1 base and J by 0 bases, with 11 bases between them. This CDR3 has 16 residues. The V gene's germline CDR1 is MGHRA and CDR2 YSYEKL. CDR3: CASSQATGASTDTQYF. As DNA, the CDR3 is TGCGCCAGCAGCCAAGCGACTGGCGCTAGCACAGATACGCAGTATTTT.

J is TRBJ2-2 and V is TRBV10-3; D might be TRBD2 (5 bases). CDR1 and CDR2 from the germline V gene are ENHRY and SYGVKD. V lost 2 bases and J lost 0, with 10 bases in between. This CDR3 has 16 residues. CDR3 amino acids: CAISEILVTNTGELFF. DNA of the CDR3: TGTGCCATCAGTGAGATACTAGTCACGAACACCGGGGAGCTGTTTTTT.

This clone was counted a single time. The chain combines TRBV10-3 with TRBJ2-1; TRBD1 might be the D (5 bases). Trimming removed 6 bases from V and 7 bases from J, with 16 bases in between. CDR1 and CDR2 from the germline V gene are ENHRY and SYGVKD. The CDR3 extends over 14 amino acids. The CDR3 DNA reads as TGTGCCATCAGACAGGTCCTTACTCGAAATGAGCAGTTCTTC. Encoded protein: CAIRQVLTRNEQFF.

The V call is TRBV18, the J call TRBJ1-1, with D uncertain. Trimming shortened V by 2 bases and J by 8 bases, and 18 bases separated the two germline ends. There are 15 residues in the CDR3. Germline lookup yields CDR1 KGHSH and CDR2 LQKENI. The CDR3 region is CASSPGAVANSEAFF. CDR3 nucleotide sequence: TGTGCCAGCTCACCAGGCGCAGTTGCGAACTCGGAAGCTTTCTTT. Full variable domain (missing parts from reference TRBV18 and TRBJ1-1): NAGVMQNPRHLVRRRGQEARLRCSPMKGHSHVYWYRQLPEEGLKFMVYLQKENIIDESGMPKERFSAEFPKEGPSILRIQQVVRGDSAAYFCASSPGAVANSEAFFGQGTRLTVV.

Turning to this clone: This sample also contains other DNA sequences that code for the same CDR3. J is TRBJ2-7 and V is TRBV7-2; maybe TRBD1 (5 bases). V was pared by 3 bases and J by 4 bases, with 7 bases between. CDR3 size: 12 residues. CDR1 and CDR2 from the germline V gene are SGHTA and FQGNSA. CDR3 protein: CASSFDSYEQYF. The CDR3 coding sequence is TGTGCCAGCAGCTTTGACAGTTACGAGCAGTACTTC.

Comment on this clone: The identical CDR3 is also encoded by other nucleotide sequences in the sample. The V call is TRBV7-2, the J call TRBJ2-7, with 8 bases that match TRBD2. Germline CDR1 SGHTA, CDR2 FQGNSA. Trimming removed 1 base from V and 1 base from J; junction bases left unmatched: 3. This CDR3 has 15 residues. The CDR3 nucleotides are TGTGCCAGCAGCTTAGATGCGGGGGGATCCTACGAGCAGTACTTC. This codes for CASSLDAGGSYEQYF.

The chain employs TRBV10-3 and TRBJ2-2; 7 bases agree with TRBD1. This CDR3 spans 16 amino acids. The J segment lost 7 bases and the V segment lost 10 bases, leaving 18 bases of the junction unmatched. Germline lookup yields CDR1 ENHRY and CDR2 SYGVKD. CDR3: CATSRRSGTEYGELFF. The CDR3 DNA is TGTGCCACCAGCCGGAGATCCGGGACAGAGTACGGGGAGCTGTTTTTT.